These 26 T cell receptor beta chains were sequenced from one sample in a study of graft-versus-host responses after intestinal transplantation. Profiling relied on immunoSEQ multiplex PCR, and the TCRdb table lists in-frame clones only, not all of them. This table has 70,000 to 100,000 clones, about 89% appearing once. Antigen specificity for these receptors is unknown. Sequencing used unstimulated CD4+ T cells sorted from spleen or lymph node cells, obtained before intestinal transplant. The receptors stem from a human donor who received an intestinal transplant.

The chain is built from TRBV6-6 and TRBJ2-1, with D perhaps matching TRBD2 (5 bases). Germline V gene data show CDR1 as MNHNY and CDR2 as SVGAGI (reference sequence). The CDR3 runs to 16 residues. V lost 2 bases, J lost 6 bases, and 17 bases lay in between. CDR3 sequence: CASSYPQLTRSNEQFF. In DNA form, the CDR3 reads TGTGCCAGCAGTTACCCCCAGTTAACTAGGAGCAATGAGCAGTTCTTC.

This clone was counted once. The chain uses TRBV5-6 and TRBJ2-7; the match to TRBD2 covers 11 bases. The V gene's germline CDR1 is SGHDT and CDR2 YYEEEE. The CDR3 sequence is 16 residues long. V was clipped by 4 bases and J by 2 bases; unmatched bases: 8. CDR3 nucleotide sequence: TGTGCCAGCAGCGGAGGACTAGCGGGTCTGGCCTACGAGCAGTACTTC. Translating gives CASSGGLAGLAYEQYF.

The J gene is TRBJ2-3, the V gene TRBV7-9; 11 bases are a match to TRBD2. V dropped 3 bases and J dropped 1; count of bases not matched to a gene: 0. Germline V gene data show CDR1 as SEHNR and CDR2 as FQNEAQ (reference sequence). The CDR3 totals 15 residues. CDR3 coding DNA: TGTGCCAGCAGCTTGACTAGCGGGGGCACAGATACGCAGTATTTT. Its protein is CASSLTSGGTDTQYF. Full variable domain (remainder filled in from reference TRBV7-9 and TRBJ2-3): DTGVSQNPRHKITKRGQNVTFRCDPISEHNRLYWYRQTLGQGPEFLTYFQNEAQLEKSRLLSDRFSAERPKGSFSTLEIQRTEQGDSAMYLCASSLTSGGTDTQYFGPGTRLTVL.

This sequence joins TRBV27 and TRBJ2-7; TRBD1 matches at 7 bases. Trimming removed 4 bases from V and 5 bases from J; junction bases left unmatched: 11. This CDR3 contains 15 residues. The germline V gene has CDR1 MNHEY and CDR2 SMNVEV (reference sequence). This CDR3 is CASSSTGVSPDEQYF. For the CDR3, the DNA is TGTGCCAGCAGTTCCACAGGGGTCTCTCCCGACGAGCAGTACTTC.

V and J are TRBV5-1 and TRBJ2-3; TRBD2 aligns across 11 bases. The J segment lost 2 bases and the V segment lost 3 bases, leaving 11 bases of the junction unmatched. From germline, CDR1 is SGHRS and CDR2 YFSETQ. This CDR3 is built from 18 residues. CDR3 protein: CASSSQGGGLAATDTQYF. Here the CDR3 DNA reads TGCGCCAGCAGCTCACAGGGAGGGGGACTAGCGGCCACAGATACGCAGTATTTT.

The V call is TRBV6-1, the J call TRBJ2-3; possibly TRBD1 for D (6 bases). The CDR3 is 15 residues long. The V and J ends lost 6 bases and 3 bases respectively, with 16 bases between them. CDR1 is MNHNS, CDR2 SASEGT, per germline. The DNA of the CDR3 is TGTGCCAGCAGAACAGGGTCGGTGGGGACAGATACGCAGTATTTT. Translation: CASRTGSVGTDTQYF.

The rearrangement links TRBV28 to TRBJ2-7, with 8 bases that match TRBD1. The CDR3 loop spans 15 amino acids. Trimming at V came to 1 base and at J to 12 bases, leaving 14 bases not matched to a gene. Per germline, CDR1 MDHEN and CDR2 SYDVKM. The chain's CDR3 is CASSLLIQGAHGAYF. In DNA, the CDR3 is TGTGCCAGCAGTTTATTAATCCAGGGGGCGCACGGTGCGTACTTC.

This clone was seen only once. CDR3 nucleotide sequence: TGCGCCAGCACCCCCGCGGGATTCACAGATACGCAGTATTTT. Translation gives CASTPAGFTDTQYF. This chain uses TRBV10-2 with TRBJ2-3, with D possibly being TRBD2 (6 bases). Germline V gene sequence: CDR1 WSHSY, CDR2 SAAADI. Trimming removed 7 bases at V and 2 bases at J, with 13 bases between. This CDR3 spans 14 amino acids.

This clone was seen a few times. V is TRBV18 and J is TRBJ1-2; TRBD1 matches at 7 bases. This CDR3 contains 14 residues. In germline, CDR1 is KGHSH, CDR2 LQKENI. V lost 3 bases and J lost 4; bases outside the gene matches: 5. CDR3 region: CASSPLRDSYGYTF. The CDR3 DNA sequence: TGTGCCAGCTCACCCCTCCGGGACAGCTATGGCTACACCTTC.

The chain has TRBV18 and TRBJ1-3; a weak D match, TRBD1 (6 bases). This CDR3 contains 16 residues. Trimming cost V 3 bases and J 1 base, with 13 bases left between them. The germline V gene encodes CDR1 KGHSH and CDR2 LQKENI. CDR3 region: CASSPIQTGSGNTIYF. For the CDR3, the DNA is TGTGCCAGCTCACCCATCCAGACAGGATCTGGAAACACCATATATTTT.

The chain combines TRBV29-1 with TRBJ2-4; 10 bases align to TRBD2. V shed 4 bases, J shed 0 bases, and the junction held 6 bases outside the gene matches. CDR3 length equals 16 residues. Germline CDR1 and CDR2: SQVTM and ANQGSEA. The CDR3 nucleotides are TGCAGCGTTGGGGTAGCGGGAGGAGTAGCCAAAAACATTCAGTACTTC. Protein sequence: CSVGVAGGVAKNIQYF.

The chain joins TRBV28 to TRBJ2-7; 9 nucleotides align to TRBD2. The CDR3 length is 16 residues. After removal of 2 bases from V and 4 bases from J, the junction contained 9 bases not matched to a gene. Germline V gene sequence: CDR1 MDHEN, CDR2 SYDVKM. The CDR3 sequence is CASSLRGRALVYEQYF. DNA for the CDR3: TGTGCCAGCAGTTTACGCGGGAGGGCCCTCGTATACGAGCAGTACTTC.

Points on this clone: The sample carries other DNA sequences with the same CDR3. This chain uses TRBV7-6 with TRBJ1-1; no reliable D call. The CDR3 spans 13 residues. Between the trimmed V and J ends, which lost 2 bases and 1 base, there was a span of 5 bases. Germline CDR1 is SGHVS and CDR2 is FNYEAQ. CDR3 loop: CASSLSGNTEAFF. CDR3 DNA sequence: TGTGCCAGCAGCTTATCGGGGAACACTGAAGCTTTCTTT.

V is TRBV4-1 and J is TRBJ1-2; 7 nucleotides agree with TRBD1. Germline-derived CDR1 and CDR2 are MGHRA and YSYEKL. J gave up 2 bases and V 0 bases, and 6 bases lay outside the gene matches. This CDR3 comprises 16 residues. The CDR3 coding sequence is TGCGCCAGCAGCCAAGAGCAGGGCAGGGGGAACTATGGCTACACCTTC. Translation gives CASSQEQGRGNYGYTF.

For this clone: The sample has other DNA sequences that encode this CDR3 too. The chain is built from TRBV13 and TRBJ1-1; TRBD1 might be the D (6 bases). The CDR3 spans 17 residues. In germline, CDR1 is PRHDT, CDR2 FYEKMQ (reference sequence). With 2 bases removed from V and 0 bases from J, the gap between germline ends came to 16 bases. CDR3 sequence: CASSLRDKGFVNTEAFF. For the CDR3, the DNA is TGTGCCAGCAGCTTACGGGACAAGGGTTTCGTGAACACTGAAGCTTTCTTT.

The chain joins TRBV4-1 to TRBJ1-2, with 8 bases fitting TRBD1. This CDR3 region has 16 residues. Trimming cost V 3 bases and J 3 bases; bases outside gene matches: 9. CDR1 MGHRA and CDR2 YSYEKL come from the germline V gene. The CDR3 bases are TGCGCCAGCAGCCACGGACAGGGTGGGGAGGACTATGGCTACACCTTC. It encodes CASSHGQGGEDYGYTF.

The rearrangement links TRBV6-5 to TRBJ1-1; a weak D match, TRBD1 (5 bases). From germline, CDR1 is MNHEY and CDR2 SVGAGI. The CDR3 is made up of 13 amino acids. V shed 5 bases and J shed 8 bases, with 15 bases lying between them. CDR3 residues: CASSLSGLSEAFF. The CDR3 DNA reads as TGTGCCAGCAGTCTTTCAGGGTTATCGGAAGCTTTCTTT.

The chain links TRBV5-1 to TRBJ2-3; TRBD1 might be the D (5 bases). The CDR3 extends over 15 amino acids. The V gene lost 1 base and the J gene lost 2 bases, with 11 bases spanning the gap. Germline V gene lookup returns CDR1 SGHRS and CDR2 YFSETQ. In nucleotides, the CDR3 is TGCGCCAGCAGCTTGCAGGGTGTTAACACAGATACGCAGTATTTT. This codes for CASSLQGVNTDTQYF.

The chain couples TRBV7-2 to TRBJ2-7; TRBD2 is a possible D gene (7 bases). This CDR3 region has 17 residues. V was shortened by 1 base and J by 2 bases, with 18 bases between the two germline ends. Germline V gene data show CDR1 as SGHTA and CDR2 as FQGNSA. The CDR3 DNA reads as TGTGCCAGCAGCTTAGTGGGGGGGACATCCCCGACCTACGAGCAGTACTTC. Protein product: CASSLVGGTSPTYEQYF.

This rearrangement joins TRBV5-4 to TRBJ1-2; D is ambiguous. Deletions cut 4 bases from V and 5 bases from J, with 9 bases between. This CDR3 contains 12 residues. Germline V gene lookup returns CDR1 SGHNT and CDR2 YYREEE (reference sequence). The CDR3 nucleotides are TGTGCCAGCAGCGCACCAGATTATGGCTACACCTTC. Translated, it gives CASSAPDYGYTF.

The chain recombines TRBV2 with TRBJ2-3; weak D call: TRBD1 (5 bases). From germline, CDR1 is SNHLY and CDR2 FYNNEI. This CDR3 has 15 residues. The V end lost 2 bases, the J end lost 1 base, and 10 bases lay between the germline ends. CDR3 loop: CASSEKGIGTDTQYF. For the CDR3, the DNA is TGTGCCAGCAGTGAAAAGGGGATCGGCACAGATACGCAGTATTTT.

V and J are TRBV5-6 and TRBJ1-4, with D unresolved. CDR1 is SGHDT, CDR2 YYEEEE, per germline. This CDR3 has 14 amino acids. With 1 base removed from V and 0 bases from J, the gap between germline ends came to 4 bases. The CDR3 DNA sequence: TGTGCCAGCAGCTTGTCCGCAACTAATGAAAAACTGTTTTTT. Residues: CASSLSATNEKLFF. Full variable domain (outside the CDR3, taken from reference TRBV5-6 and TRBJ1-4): DAGVTQSPTHLIKTRGQQVTLRCSPKSGHDTVSWYQQALGQGPQFIFQYYEEEERQRGNFPDRFSGHQFPNYSSELNVNALLLGDSALYLCASSLSATNEKLFFGSGTQLSVL.

CDR3: CASSYWTGGFSGNTIYF. In nucleotides, the CDR3 is TGTGCCAGCAGCTACTGGACAGGGGGCTTCTCTGGAAACACCATATATTTT. The chain joins TRBV5-6 to TRBJ1-3; 11 positions match TRBD1. The CDR3 totals 17 residues. Germline lookup yields CDR1 SGHDT and CDR2 YYEEEE. V dropped 3 bases and J dropped 0; count of bases not matched to a gene: 5.

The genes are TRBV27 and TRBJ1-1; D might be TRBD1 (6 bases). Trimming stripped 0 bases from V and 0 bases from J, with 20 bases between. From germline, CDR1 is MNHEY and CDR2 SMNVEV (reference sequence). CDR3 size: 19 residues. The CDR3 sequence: CASSLSSRRGGTMNTEAFF. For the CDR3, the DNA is TGTGCCAGCAGTTTATCATCGAGGAGGGGGGGAACTATGAACACTGAAGCTTTCTTT.

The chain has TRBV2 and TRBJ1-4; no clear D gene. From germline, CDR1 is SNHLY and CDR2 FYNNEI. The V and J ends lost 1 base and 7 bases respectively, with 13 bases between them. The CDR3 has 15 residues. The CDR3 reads CASSEGEGRGEKLFF. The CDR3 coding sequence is TGTGCCAGCAGTGAAGGGGAGGGTCGTGGTGAAAAACTGTTTTTT.

Here the CDR3 reads CASSLSFRELDSGYTF. The CDR3 nucleotides are TGTGCCAGCAGTTTAAGTTTTCGGGAACTTGATAGTGGCTACACCTTC. The rearrangement joins TRBV28 to TRBJ1-2, with D uncertain. This CDR3 contains 16 residues. Germline CDR1 is MDHEN and CDR2 is SYDVKM. The ends were cut back, 2 bases at V and 7 bases at J, with 20 bases in the middle.